This TCR beta chain was retrieved from a study (dated by TCRdb to the early 2020s). The full study reports these points: According to the authors, more investigation is needed, including longitudinal sampling and evaluation of a control group.

Worth noting for this clone: The antigen this receptor binds is unknown. No base quality values were provided; no much bigger clone lies one nucleotide off.

Based on the germline V gene (reference sequence), the CDR1 and CDR2 sequences are SGHNT and YYREEE. V was cut back by 0 bases and J by 8 bases, leaving a gap of 5 bases between them. Including cysteine and phenylalanine, the CDR3 has 12 amino acids. Only CDR3 DNA remains: 36 bases, in frame from the first base. For TCR beta sequencing, genomic DNA was taken from unsorted PBMCs, and those PBMCs had been isolated from peripheral blood. TCR beta chain repertoires were profiled by survey-level sequencing on the immunoSEQ platform. On the authors' methods: Repertoire diversity was quantified by the inverse Simpson index, and CDR3 amino acid length spectratypes and V-J pairing frequencies were compared. Clonotypes specific to SARS-CoV-2, CMV, influenza A and EBV were annotated by matching TCR beta CDR3 sequences against VDJdb. This immuneACCESS table, as held by TCRdb, lists in-frame sequences with V and J called but not all clones. Of the missing ones, under half trace to an unresolved V gene in checked studies; the others have no known cause. That table supplies the V and J calls and clone size; D and trimming were determined from the DNA. For this sample there are 45,000 to 55,000 clones; 85% to 95% appear just once. The ten largest clones represent around 10% of the sample.

The sequence derives from a man aged 35 to 55 with rheumatoid arthritis. In this chain, TRBV5-4 is recombined with TRBJ2-2, with the D gene not clear enough to name. Sequencing input: PBMCs. The CDR3 is CASSLGSGELFF. In nucleotides, the sequence is TGTGCCAGCAGCTTGGGTTCGGGGGAGCTGTTTTTT.